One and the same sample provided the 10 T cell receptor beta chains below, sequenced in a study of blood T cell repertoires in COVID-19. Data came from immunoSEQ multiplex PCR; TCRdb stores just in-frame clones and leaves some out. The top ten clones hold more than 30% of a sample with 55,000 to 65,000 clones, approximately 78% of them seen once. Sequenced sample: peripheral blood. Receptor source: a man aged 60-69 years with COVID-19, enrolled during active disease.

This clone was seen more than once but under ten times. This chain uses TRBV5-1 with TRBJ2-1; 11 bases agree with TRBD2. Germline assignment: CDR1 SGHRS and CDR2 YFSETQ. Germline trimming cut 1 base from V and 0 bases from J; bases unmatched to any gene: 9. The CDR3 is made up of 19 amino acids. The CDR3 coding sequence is TGCGCCAGCAGCTTGAGCCCTAGCGGGGGGCCCAGCTCCTACAATGAGCAGTTCTTC. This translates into CASSLSPSGGPSSYNEQFF. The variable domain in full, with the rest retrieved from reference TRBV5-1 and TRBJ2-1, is KAGVTQTPRYLIKTRGQQVTLSCSPISGHRSVSWYQQTPGQGLQFLFEYFSETQRNKGNFPGRFSGRQFSNSRSEMNVSTLELGDSALYLCASSLSPSGGPSSYNEQFFGPGTRLTVL.

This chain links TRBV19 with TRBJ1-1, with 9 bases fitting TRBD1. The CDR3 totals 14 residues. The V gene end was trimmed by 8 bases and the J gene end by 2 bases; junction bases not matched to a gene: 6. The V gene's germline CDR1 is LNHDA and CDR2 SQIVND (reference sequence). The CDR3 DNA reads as TGTGCCAGTGGCCACAGGGGGCCAAACACTGAAGCTTTCTTT. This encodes CASGHRGPNTEAFF.

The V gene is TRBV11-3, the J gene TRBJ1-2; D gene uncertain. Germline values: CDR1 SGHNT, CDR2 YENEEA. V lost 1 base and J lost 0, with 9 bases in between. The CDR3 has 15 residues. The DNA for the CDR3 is TGTGCCAGCAGCTTAGTAGCGGAGTCTAACTATGGCTACACCTTC. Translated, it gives CASSLVAESNYGYTF. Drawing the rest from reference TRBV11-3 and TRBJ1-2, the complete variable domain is EAGVVQSPRYKIIEKKQPVAFWCNPISGHNTLYWYLQNLGQGPELLIRYENEEAVDDSQLPKDRFSAERLKGVDSTLKIQPAELGDSAVYLCASSLVAESNYGYTFGSGTRLTVV.

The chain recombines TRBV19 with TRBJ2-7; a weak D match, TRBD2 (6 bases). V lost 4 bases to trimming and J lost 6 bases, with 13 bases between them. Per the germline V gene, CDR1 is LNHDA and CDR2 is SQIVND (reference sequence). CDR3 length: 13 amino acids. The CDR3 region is CASSTADGGEQYF. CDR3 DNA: TGTGCCAGTAGTACCGCTGACGGGGGCGAGCAGTACTTC.

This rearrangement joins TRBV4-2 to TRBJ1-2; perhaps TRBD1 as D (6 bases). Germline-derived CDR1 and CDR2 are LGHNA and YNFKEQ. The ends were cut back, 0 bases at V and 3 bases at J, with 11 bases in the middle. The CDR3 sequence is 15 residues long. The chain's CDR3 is CASSQDRGWDYGYTF. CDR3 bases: TGTGCCAGCAGCCAAGACAGGGGATGGGACTATGGCTACACCTTC.

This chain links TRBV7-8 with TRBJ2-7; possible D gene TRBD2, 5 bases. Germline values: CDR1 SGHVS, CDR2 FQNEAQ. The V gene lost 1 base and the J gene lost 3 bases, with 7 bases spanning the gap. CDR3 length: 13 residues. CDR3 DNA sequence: TGTGCCAGCAGCTTAGAAGGACTCTACGAGCAGTACTTC. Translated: CASSLEGLYEQYF.

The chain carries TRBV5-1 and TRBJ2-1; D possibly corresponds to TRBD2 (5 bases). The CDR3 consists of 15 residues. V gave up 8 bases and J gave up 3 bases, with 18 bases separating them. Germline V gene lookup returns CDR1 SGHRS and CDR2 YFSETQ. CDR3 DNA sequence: TGCGCCAGGACCAAGGGTGATGGAGGCTACAATGAGCAGTTCTTC. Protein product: CARTKGDGGYNEQFF.

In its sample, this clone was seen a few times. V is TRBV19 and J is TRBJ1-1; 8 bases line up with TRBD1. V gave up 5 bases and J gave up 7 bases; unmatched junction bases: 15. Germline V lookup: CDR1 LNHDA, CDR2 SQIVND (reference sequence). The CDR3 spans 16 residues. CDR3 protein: CASSQGARFRPFEAFF. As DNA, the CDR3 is TGTGCCAGTAGTCAGGGGGCCCGGTTTCGGCCTTTTGAAGCTTTCTTT. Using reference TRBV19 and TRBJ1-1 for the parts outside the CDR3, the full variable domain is DGGITQSPKYLFRKEGQNVTLSCEQNLNHDAMYWYRQDPGQGLRLIYYSQIVNDFQKGDIAEGYSVSREKKESFPLTVTSAQKNPTAFYLCASSQGARFRPFEAFFGQGTRLTVV.

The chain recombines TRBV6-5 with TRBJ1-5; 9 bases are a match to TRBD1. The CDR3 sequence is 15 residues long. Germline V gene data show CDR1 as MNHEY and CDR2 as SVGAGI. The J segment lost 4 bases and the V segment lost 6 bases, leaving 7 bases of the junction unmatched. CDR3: CASSPGTGPNQPQHF. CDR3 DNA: TGTGCCAGCAGCCCCGGGACAGGGCCAAATCAGCCCCAGCATTTT.

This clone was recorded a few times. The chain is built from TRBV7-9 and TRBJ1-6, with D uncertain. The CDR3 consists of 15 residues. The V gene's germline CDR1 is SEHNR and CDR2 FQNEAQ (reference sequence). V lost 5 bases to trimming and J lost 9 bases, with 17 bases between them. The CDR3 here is CASSPARVSGSPLHF. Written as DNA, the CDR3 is TGTGCCAGCAGCCCCGCCCGGGTCTCGGGTTCACCCCTCCACTTT.